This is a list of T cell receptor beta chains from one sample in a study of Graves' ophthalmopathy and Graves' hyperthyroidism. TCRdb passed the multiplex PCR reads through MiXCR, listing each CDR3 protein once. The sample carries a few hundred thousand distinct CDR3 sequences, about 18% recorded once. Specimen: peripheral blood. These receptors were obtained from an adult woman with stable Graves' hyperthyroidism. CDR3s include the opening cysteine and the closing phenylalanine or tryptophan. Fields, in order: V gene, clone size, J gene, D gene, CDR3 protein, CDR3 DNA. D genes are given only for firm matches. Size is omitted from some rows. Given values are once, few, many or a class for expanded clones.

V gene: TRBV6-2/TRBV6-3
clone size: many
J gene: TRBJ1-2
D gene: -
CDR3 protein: CASSYSAGEAGYTF
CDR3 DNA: TGTGCCAGCAGTTACTCGGCAGGGGAGGCCGGCTACACCTTC

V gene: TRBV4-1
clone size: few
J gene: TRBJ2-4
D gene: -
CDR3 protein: CASSQVHLAKNIQYF
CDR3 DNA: TGCGCCAGCAGCCAAGTGCATCTAGCCAAAAACATTCAGTACTTC

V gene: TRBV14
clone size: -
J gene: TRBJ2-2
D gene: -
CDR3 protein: CASSQATNTGELFF
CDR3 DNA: TGTGCCAGCAGCCAAGCGACGAACACCGGGGAGCTGTTTTTT

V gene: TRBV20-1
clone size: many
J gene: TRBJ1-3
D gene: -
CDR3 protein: CSARGEGTGNTIYF
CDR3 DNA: TGCAGTGCTAGGGGTGAAGGGACTGGAAACACCATATATTTT

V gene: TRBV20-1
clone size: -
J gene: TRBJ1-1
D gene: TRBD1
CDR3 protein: CSARDPQGVSMNTEAFF
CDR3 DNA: TGCAGTGCTAGAGATCCCCAGGGGGTATCTATGAACACTGAAGCTTTCTTT

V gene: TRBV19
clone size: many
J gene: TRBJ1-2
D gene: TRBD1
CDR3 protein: CASSSTGQALGYTF
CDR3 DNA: TGTGCCAGTAGCTCGACAGGACAGGCACTGGGCTACACCTTC

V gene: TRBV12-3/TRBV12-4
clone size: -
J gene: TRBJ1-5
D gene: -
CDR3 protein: CATAGGRGQPQHF
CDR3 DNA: TGTGCCACCGCCGGGGGCAGAGGTCAGCCCCAGCATTTT

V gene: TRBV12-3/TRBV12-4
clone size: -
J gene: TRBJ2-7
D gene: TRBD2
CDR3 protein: CASSLSGGGPTYEQYF
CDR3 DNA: TGTGCCAGCAGTTTAAGCGGCGGGGGTCCCACCTACGAGCAGTACTTC

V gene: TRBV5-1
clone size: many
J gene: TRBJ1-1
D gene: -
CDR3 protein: CASSHRRGGTEAFF
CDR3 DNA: TGCGCCAGCAGCCACCGACGGGGTGGTACTGAAGCTTTCTTT

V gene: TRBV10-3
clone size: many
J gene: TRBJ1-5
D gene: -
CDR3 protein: CAISESITQSPQHF
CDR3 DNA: TGTGCCATCAGTGAGTCGATCACGCAGTCTCCCCAGCATTTT

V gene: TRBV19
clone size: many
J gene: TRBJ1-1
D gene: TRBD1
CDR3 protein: CASLQGDEAFF
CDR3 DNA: TGTGCCAGTTTACAGGGGGATGAAGCTTTCTTT

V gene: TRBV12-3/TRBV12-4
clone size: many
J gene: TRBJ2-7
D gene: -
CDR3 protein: CASSLARLREQYF
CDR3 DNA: TGTGCCAGCAGCCTGGCTCGGCTACGCGAGCAGTACTTC

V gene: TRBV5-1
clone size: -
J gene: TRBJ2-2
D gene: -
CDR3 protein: CASSLSGVVAGELFF
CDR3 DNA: TGCGCCAGCAGCTTGTCGGGAGTCGTGGCCGGGGAGCTGTTTTTT

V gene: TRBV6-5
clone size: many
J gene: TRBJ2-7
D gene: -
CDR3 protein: CASSYSPVSEQYF
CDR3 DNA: TGTGCCAGCAGTTACTCGCCGGTGTCCGAGCAGTACTTC

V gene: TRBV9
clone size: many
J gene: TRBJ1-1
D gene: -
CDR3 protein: CASSPSGGAGTEAFF
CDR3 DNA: TGTGCCAGCAGCCCGAGCGGTGGAGCGGGTACTGAAGCTTTCTTT

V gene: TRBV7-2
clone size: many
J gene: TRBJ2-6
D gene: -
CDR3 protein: CASGGVAGANVLTF
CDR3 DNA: TGTGCCAGCGGAGGGGTTGCTGGGGCCAACGTCCTGACTTTC

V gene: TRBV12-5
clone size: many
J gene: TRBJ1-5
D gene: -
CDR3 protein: CASGLVLGQAHNQPQHF
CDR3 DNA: TGTGCTAGTGGTTTGGTACTCGGGCAGGCGCACAATCAGCCCCAGCATTTT

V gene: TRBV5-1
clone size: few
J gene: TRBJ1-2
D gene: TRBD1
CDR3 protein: CASGPEFGQGGQYGYTF
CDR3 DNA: TGCGCCAGCGGCCCCGAATTCGGACAGGGAGGCCAATATGGCTACACCTTC

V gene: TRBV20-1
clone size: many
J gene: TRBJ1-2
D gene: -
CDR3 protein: CSAIIRANYGYTF
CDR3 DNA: TGCAGTGCTATCATACGAGCTAACTATGGCTACACCTTC

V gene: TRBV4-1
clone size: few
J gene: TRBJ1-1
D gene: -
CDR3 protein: CASSPGGRGGMNTEAFF
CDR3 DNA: TGCGCCAGCAGCCCGGGAGGCAGGGGTGGGATGAACACTGAAGCTTTCTTT

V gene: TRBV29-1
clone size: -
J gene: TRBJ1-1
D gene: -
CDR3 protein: CSVEGASPNTEAFF
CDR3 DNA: TGCAGCGTTGAAGGGGCGAGTCCGAACACTGAAGCTTTCTTT

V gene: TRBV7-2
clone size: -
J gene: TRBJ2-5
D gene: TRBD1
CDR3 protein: CASSLYWTGGQTQYF
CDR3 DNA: TGTGCCAGCAGCTTATACTGGACAGGGGGACAGACCCAGTACTTC

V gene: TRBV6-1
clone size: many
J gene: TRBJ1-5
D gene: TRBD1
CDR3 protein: CASRAGTGIGSNQPQHF
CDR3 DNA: TGTGCCAGCAGAGCCGGGACAGGGATCGGTAGCAATCAGCCCCAGCATTTT

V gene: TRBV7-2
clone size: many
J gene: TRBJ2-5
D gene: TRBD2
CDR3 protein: CASSLAASGGQETQYF
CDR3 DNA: TGTGCCAGCAGCTTAGCGGCTAGCGGGGGGCAAGAGACCCAGTACTTC

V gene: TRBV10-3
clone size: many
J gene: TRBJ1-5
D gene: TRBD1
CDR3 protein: CAISAGTGENQPQHF
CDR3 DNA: TGTGCCATCAGTGCTGGGACAGGGGAGAATCAGCCCCAGCATTTT

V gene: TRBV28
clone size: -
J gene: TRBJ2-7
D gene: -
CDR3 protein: CASSPGAGGQYF
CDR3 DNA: TGTGCCAGCAGTCCGGGGGCTGGGGGGCAGTACTTC

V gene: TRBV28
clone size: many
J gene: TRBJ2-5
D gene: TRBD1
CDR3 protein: CASSSGQAQETQYF
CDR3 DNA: TGTGCCAGCAGTTCGGGACAGGCGCAAGAGACCCAGTACTTC

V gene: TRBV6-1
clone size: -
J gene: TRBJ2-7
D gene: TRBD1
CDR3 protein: CASRGRTGTGAHEQYF
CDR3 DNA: TGTGCCAGCAGAGGCCGAACCGGGACAGGGGCGCACGAGCAGTACTTC

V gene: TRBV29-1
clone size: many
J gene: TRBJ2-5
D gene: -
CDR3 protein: CSVEGHARGETQYF
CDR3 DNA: TGCAGCGTTGAGGGCCATGCTCGAGGGGAGACCCAGTACTTC

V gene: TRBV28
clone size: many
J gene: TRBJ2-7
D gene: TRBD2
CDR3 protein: CASSPPLADAYEQYF
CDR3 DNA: TGTGCCAGCAGTCCACCACTAGCGGACGCCTACGAGCAGTACTTC

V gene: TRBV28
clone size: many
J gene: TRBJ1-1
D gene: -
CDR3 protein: CASRKRQGTNTEAFF
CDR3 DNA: TGTGCCAGCAGAAAAAGACAAGGGACGAACACTGAAGCTTTCTTT

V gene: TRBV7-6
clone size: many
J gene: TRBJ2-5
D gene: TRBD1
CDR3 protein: CASSLASVRQGGTQYF
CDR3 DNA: TGTGCCAGCAGCTTAGCGTCTGTCCGACAGGGTGGGACCCAGTACTTC

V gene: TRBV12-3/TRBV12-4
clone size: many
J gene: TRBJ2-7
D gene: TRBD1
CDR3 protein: CASSSGTAAYEQYF
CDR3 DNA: TGTGCCAGCAGTTCCGGGACAGCAGCCTACGAGCAGTACTTC

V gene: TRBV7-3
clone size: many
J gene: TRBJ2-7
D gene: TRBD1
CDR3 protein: CASSSSLTGGEQYF
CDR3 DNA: TGTGCCAGCAGCTCCTCCCTGACAGGGGGCGAGCAGTACTTC

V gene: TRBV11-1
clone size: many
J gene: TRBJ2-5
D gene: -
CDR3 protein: CASSRGPSETQYF
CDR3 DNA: TGTGCCAGCAGCCGAGGGCCCAGCGAGACCCAGTACTTC

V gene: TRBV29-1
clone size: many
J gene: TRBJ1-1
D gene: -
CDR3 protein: CSGRGHTNTEAFF
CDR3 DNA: TGCAGCGGCCGCGGACATACGAACACTGAAGCTTTCTTT

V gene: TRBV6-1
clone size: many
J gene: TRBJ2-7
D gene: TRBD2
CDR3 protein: CASRDSGSPYEQYF
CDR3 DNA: TGTGCCAGCAGGGATAGCGGGAGCCCCTACGAGCAGTACTTC

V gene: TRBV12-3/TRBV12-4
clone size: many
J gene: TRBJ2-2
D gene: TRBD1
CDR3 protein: CASSLRTGTTGELFF
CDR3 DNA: TGTGCCAGCAGTTTAAGGACAGGGACAACCGGGGAGCTGTTTTTT

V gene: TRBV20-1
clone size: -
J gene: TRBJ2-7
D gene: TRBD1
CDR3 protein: CSARTGPIYEQYF
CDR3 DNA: TGCAGTGCCAGGACAGGGCCTATATACGAGCAGTACTTC

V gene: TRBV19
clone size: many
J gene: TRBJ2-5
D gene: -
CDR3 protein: CASSEWKQETQYF
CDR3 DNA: TGTGCCAGTAGTGAATGGAAACAAGAGACCCAGTACTTC

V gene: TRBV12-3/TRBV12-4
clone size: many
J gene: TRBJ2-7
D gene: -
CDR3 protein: CATTQGPYEQYF
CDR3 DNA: TGTGCCACCACCCAGGGCCCCTACGAGCAGTACTTC

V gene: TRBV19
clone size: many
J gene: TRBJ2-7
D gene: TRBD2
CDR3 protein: CASSIGLAGPYEQYF
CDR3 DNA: TGTGCCAGTAGTATAGGACTAGCGGGACCCTACGAGCAGTACTTC

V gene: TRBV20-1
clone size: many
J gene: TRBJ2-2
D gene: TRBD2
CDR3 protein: CSALLAGRRNTGELFF
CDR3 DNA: TGCAGTGCCCTCCTAGCGGGACGAAGGAACACCGGGGAGCTGTTTTTT